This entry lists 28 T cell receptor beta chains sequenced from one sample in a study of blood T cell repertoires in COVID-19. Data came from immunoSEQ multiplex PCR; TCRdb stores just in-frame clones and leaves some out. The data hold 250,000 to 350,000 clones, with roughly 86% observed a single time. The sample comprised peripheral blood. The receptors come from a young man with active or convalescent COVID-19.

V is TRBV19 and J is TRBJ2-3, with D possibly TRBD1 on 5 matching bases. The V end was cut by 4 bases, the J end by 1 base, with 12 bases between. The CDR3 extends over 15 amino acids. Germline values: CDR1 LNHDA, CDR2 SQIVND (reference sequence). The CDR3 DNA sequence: TGTGCCAGTAGTAACAGACAGCGCGGCACAGATACGCAGTATTTT. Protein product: CASSNRQRGTDTQYF.

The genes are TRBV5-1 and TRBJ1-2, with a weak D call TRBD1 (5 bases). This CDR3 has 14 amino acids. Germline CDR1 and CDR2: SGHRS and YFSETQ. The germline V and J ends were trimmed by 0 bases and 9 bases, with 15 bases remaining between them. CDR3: CASSLEGLRESYTF. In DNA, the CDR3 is TGCGCCAGCAGCTTGGAGGGGTTAAGAGAGAGCTACACCTTC.

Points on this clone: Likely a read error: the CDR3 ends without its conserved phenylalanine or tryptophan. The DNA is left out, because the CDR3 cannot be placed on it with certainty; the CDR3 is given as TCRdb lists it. Here the CDR3 reads CASSPGQGE. V and J are TRBV7-9 and TRBJ1-1; TRBD1, as called in the table, went unchecked against the DNA. The CDR3 has 9 amino acids, counting both end residues. Germline V gene lookup returns CDR1 SEHNR and CDR2 FQNEAQ (reference sequence).

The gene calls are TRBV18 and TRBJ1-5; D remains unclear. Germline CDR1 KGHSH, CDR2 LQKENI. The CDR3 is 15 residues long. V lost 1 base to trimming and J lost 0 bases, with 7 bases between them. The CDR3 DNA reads TGTGCCAGCTCACCACGGCAGATTAGCAATCAGCCCCAGCATTTT. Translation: CASSPRQISNQPQHF. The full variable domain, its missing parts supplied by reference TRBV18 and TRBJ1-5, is NAGVMQNPRHLVRRRGQEARLRCSPMKGHSHVYWYRQLPEEGLKFMVYLQKENIIDESGMPKERFSAEFPKEGPSILRIQQVVRGDSAAYFCASSPRQISNQPQHFGDGTRLSIL.

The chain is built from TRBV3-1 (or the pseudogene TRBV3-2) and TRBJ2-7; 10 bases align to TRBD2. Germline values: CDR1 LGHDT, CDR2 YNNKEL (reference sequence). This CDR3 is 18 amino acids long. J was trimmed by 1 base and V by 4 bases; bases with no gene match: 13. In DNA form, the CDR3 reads TGTGCCAGCAGCCCCGATCTGGCTAGCGGGGGCCCATCCTACGAGCAGTACTTC. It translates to CASSPDLASGGPSYEQYF.

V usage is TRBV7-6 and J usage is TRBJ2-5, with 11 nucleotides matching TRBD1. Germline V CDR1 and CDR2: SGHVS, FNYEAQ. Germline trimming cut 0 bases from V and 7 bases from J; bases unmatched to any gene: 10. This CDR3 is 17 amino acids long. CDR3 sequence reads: CASSLASAPGTGGTQYF. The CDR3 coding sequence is TGTGCCAGCAGCTTAGCGTCCGCACCCGGGACAGGGGGGACCCAGTACTTC.

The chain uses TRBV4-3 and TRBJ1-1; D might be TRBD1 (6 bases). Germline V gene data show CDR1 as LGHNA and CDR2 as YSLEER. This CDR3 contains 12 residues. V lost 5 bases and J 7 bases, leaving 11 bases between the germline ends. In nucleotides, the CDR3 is TGCGCCAGCAGCTTCGGGACACTTGAAGCTTTCTTT. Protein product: CASSFGTLEAFF.

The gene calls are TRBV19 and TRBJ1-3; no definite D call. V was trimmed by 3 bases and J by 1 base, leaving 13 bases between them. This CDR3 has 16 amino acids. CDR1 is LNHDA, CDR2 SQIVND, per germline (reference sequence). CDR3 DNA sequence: TGTGCCAGTAGTATGCGGGGTCCCGCATCTGGAAACACCATATATTTT. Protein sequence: CASSMRGPASGNTIYF.

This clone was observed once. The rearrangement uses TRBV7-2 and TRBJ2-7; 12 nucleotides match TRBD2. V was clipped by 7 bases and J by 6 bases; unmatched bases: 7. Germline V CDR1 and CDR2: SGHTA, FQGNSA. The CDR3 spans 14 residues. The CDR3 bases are TGTGCCAGCACCGAGACTAGCGGGGGTTTCGAGCAGTACTTC. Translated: CASTETSGGFEQYF.

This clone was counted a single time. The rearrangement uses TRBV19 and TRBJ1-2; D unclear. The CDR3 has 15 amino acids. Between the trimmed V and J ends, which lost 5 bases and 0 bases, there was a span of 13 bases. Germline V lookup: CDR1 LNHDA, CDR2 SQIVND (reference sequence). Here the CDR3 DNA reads TGTGCCAGTAGTGTCCCGTTAGGAGCTAACTATGGCTACACCTTC. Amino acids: CASSVPLGANYGYTF.

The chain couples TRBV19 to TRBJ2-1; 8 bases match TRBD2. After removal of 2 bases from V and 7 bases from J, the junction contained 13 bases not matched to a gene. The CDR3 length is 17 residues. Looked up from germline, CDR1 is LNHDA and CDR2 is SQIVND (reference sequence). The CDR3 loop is CASSIRVRGGSGNEQFF. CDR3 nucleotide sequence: TGTGCCAGTAGTATAAGGGTGCGCGGGGGGTCGGGGAATGAGCAGTTCTTC. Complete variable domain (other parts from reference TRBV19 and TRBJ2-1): DGGITQSPKYLFRKEGQNVTLSCEQNLNHDAMYWYRQDPGQGLRLIYYSQIVNDFQKGDIAEGYSVSREKKESFPLTVTSAQKNPTAFYLCASSIRVRGGSGNEQFFGPGTRLTVL.

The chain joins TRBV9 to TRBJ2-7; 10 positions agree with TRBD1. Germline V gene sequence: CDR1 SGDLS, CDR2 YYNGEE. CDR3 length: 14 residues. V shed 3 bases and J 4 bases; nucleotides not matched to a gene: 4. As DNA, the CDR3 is TGTGCCAGCAGCGCGACAGGGGGCGCATACGAGCAGTACTTC. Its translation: CASSATGGAYEQYF.

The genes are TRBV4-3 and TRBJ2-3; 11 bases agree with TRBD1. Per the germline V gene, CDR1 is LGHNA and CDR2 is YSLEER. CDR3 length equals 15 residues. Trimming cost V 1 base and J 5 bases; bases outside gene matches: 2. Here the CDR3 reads CASSQGGQGEDTQYF. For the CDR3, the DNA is TGCGCCAGCAGCCAAGGGGGACAGGGGGAAGATACGCAGTATTTT.

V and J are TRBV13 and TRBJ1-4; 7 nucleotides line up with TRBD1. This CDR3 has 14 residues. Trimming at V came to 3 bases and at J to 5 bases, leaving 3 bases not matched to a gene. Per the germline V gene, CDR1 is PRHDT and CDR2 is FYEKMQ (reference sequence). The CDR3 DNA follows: TGTGCCAGCAGCTTCACGGGACAGAATGAAAAACTGTTTTTT. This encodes CASSFTGQNEKLFF.

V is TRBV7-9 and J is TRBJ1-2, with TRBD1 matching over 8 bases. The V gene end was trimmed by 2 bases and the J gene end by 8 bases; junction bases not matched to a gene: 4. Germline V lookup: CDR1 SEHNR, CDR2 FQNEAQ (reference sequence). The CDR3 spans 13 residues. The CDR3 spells CASSLTDRDGYTF. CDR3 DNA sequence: TGTGCCAGCAGCTTAACGGACAGGGACGGCTACACCTTC.

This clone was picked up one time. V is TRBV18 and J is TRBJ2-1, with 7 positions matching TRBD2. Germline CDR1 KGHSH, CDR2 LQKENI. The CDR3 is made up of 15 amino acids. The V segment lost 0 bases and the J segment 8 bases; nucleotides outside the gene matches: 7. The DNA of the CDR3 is TGTGCCAGCTCACCACCTGCCAGCGGGGTCTATGAGCAGTTCTTC. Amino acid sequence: CASSPPASGVYEQFF.

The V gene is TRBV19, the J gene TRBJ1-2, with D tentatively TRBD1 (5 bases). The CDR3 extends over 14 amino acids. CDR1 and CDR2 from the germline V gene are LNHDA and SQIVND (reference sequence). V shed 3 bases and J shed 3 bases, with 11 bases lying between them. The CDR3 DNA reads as TGTGCCAGTAGTATTACCGGGGACTACTATGGCTACACCTTC. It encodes CASSITGDYYGYTF.

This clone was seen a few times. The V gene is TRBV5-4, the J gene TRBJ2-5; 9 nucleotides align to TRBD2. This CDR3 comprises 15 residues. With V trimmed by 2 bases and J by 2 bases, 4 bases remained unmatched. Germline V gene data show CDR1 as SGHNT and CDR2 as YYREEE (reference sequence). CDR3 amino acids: CASSFRLAGQETQYF. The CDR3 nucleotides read TGTGCCAGCAGCTTCCGGCTAGCGGGGCAAGAGACCCAGTACTTC.

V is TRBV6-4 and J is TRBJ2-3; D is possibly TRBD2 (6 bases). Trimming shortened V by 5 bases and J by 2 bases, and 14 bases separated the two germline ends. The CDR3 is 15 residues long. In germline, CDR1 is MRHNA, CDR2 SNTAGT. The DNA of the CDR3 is TGTGCCAGCAGTACCGACCTAGCGCCCACAGATACGCAGTATTTT. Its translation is CASSTDLAPTDTQYF.

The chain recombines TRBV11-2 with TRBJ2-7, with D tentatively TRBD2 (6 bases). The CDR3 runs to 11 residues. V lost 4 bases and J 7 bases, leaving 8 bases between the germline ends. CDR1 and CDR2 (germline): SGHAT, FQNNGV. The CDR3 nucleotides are TGTGCCAGCAGCTCTCGGGGGGAGCAGTACTTC. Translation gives CASSSRGEQYF.

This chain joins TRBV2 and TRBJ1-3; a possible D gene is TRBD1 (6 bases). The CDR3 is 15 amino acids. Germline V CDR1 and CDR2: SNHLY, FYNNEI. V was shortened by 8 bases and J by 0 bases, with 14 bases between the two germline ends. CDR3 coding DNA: TGTGCCAGCCATCGGGACATCCTCTCTGGAAACACCATATATTTT. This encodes CASHRDILSGNTIYF.

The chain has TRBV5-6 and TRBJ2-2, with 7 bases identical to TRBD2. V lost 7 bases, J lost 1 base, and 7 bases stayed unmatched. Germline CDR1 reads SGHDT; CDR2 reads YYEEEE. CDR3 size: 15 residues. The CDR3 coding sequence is TGTGCCAGCCAAATGGGGAGGGGGAACACCGGGGAGCTGTTTTTT. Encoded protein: CASQMGRGNTGELFF.

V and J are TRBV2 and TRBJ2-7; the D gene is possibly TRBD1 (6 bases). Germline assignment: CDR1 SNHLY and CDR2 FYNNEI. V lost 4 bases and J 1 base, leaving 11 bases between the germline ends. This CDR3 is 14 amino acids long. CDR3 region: CASSAMDRSYEQYF. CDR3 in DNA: TGTGCCAGCAGTGCCATGGACAGATCCTACGAGCAGTACTTC. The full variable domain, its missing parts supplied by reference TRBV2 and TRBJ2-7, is EPEVTQTPSHQVTQMGQEVILRCVPISNHLYFYWYRQILGQKVEFLVSFYNNEISEKSEIFDDQFSVERPDGSNFTLKIRSTKLEDSAMYFCASSAMDRSYEQYFGPGTRLTVT.

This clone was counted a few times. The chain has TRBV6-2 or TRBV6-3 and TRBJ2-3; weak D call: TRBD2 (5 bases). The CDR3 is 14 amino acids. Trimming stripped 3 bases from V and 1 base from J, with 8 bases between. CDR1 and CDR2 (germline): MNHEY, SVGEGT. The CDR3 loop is CASSYGSGTDTQYF. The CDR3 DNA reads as TGTGCCAGCAGTTATGGTAGCGGCACAGATACGCAGTATTTT.

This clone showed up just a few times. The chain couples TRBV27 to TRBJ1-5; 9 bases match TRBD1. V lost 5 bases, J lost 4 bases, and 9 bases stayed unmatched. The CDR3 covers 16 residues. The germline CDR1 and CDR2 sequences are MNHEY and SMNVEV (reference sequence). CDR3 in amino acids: CASSEKQGAINQPQHF. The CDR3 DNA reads TGTGCCAGCAGTGAAAAACAGGGGGCTATTAATCAGCCCCAGCATTTT.

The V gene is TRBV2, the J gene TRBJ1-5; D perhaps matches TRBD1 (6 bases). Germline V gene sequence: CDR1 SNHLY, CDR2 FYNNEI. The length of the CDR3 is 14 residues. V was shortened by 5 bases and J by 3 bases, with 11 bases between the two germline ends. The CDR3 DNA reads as TGTGCCAGCAGTAAACAGGGAGCCAATCAGCCCCAGCATTTT. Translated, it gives CASSKQGANQPQHF.

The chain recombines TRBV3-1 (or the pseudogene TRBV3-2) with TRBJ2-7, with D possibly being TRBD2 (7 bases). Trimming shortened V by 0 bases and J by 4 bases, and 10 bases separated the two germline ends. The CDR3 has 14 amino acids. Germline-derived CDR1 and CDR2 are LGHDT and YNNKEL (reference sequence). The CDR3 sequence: CASSQEGGAYEQYF. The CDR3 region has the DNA TGTGCCAGCAGCCAAGAGGGGGGGGCGTACGAGCAGTACTTC.

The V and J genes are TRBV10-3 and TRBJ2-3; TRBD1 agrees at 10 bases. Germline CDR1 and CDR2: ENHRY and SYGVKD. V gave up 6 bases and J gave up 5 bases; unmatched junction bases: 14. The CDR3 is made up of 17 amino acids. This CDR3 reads CAIRSSAGTGEQDTQYF. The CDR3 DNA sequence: TGTGCCATCAGATCCTCCGCCGGGACAGGGGAGCAAGATACGCAGTATTTT.